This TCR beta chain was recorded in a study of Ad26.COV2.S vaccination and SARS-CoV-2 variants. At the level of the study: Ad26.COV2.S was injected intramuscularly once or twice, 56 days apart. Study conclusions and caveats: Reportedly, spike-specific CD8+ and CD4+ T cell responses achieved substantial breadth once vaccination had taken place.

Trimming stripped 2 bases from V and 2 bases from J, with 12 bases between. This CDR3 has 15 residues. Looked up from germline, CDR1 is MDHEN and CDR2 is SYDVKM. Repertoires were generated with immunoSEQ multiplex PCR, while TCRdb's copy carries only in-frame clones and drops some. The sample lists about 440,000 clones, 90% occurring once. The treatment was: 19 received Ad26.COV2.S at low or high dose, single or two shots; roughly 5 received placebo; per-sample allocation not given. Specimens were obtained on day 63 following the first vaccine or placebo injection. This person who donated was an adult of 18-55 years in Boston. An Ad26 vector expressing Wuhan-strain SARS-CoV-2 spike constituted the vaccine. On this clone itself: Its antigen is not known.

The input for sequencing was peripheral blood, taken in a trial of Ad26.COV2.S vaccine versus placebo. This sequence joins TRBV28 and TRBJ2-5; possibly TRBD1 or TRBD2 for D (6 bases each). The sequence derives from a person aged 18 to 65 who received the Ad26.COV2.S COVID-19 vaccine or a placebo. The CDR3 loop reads CASSLGGQGQETQYF. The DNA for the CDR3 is TGTGCCAGCAGTTTAGGGGGGCAGGGTCAAGAGACCCAGTACTTC.